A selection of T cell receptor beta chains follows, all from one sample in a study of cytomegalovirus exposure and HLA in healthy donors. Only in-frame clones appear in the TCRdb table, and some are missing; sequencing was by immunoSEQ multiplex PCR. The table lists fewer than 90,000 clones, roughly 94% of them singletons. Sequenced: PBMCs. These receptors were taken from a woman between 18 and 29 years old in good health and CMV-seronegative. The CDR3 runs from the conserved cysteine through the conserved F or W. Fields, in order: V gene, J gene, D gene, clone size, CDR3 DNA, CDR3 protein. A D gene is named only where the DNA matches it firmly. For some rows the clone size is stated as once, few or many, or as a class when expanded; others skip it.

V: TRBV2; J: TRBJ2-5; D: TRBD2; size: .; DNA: TGTGCCAGCACTTTTCTCGGAACTAGCGGGGAGTACCAAGAGACCCAGTACTTC; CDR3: CASTFLGTSGEYQETQYF
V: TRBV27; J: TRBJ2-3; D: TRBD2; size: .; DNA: TGTGCCAGCAGTTCCCCCCGGACTAGCGGGAGCACAGATACGCAGTATTTT; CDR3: CASSSPRTSGSTDTQYF
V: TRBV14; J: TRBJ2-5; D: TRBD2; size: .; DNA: TGTGCCAGCAGCACCCGGACTAGCGCGGCCCGAGAGACCCAGTACTTC; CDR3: CASSTRTSAARETQYF
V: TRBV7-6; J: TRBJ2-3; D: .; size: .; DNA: TGTGCCAGCAGCTTAGTTCCCCTAGCCGGATCAGATACGCAGTATTTT; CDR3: CASSLVPLAGSDTQYF
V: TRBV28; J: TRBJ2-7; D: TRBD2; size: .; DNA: TGTGCCAGCAGTAGCGGGAGCGCCACCTACGAGCAGTACTTC; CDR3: CASSSGSATYEQYF
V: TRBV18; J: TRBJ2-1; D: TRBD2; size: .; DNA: TGTGCCAGCTCACCACTGCCGGGAGGTAGACAGTTCTACAATGAGCAGTTCTTC; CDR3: CASSPLPGGRQFYNEQFF
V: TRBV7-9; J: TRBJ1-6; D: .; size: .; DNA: TGTGCCAGCAGCTTAGTTCAGGGACTAAATAATTCACCCCTCCACTTT; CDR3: CASSLVQGLNNSPLHF
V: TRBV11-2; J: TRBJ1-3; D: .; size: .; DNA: TGTGCCAGCAGCTTTTCAGAAAACACCATATATTTT; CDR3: CASSFSENTIYF
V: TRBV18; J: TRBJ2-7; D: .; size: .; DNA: TGTGCCAGCTCACCGGTGACAGCCTACGAGCAGTACTTC; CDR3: CASSPVTAYEQYF
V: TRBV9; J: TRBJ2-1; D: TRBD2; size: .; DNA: TGTGCCAGCAGCGCTCAAGGACTAGCGGGAGGCTATGAGCAGTTCTTC; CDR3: CASSAQGLAGGYEQFF
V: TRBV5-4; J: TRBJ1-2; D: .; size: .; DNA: TGTGCCAGCAGCTTGGAGGGGAACTATGGCTACACCTTC; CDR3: CASSLEGNYGYTF
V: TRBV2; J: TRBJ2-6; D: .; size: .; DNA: TGTGCCAGCAGTGGAACAGCTGGGGCCAACGTCCTGACTTTC; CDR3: CASSGTAGANVLTF
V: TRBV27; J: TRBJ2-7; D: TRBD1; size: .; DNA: TGTGCCAGCAGGACAGGGGCATCGAACGAGCAGTACTTC; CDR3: CASRTGASNEQYF
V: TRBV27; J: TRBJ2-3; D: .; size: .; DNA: TGTGCCAGCAGTTTCACAGGGACAGATACGCAGTATTTT; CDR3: CASSFTGTDTQYF
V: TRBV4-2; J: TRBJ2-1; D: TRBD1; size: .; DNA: TGTGCCAGCAGCCAAGATCGGGACAGCAATGAGCAGTTCTTC; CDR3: CASSQDRDSNEQFF
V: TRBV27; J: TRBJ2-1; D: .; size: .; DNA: TGTGCCAGCAGTTTTATGGGCCTGAGCTCCTACAATGAGCAGTTCTTC; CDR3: CASSFMGLSSYNEQFF
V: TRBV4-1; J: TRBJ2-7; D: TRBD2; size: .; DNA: TGCGCCAGCAGCCAAGATCAGCTAGCGGGCAGGTACGAGCAGTACTTC; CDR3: CASSQDQLAGRYEQYF
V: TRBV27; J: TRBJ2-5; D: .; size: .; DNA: TGTGCCAGCAGTTTTCAGGGGAGTCAAGAGACCCAGTACTTC; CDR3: CASSFQGSQETQYF
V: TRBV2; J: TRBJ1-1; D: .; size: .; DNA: TGTGCCAGCAGTGATCACAGTAACACTGAAGCTTTCTTT; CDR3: CASSDHSNTEAFF
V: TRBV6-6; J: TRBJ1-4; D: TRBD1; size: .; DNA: TGTGCCAGCAGTTACTCTCTTGGGACAGGCACTGAAAAACTGTTTTTT; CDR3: CASSYSLGTGTEKLFF
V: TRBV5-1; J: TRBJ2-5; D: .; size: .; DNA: TGCGCCACCTCCAGAGAGCGGGAAGAGACCCAGTACTTC; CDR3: CATSREREETQYF
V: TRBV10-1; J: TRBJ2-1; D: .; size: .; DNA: TGCGCCAGCAGAACACCGGACACCCACAATGAGCAGTTCTTC; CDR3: CASRTPDTHNEQFF
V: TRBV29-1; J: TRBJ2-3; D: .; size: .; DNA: TGCATAACGAAACCCCACTGCGGTTCTAGCACAGATACGCAGTATTTT; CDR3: CITKPHCGSSTDTQYF
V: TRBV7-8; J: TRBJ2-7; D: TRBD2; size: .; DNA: TGTGCCAGCAGCTTCTCTTCCGGGACTAGCGGGAGCCACGAGCAGTACTTC; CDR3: CASSFSSGTSGSHEQYF
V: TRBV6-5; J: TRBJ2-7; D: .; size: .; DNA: TGTGCCAGCAGTTTGAACACAGGGATCAGCTCCTACGAGCAGTACTTC; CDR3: CASSLNTGISSYEQYF
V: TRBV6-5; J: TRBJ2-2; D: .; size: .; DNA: TGTGCCAGCAGTAGGGACAAGGACACCGGGGAGCTGTTTTTT; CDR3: CASSRDKDTGELFF
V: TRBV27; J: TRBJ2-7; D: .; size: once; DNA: TGTGCCAGCAGTTCCCTCGATTCGAGTAGCAGATACTACGAGCAGTACTTC; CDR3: CASSSLDSSSRYYEQYF
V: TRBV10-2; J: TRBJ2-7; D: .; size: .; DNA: TGCGCCAGCCATGGACAGAACTCCTACGAGCAGTACTTC; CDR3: CASHGQNSYEQYF
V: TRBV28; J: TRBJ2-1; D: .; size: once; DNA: TGTGCCAGCATTTCAGGGCCCTCCAATGAGCAGTTCTTC; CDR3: CASISGPSNEQFF
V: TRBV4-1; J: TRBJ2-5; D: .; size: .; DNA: TGCGCCAGCAGCCAAGGAGGCAGGGCTGGAGAGACCCAGTACTTC; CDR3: CASSQGGRAGETQYF
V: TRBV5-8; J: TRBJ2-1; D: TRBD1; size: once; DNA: TGTGCCAGCAGGACCGGGACAGGGGGCTTGGATGAGCAGTTCTTC; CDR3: CASRTGTGGLDEQFF
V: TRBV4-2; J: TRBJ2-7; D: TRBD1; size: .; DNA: TGTGCCAGCACCTACGGACAGGGTCAATTTTACGAGCAGTACTTC; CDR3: CASTYGQGQFYEQYF
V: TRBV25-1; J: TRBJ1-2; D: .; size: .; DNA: TGTGCCAGCACCAGGGCCAATAACTATGGCTACACCTTC; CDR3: CASTRANNYGYTF
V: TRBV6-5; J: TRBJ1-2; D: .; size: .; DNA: TGTGCCAGCAGTTACTCCCGGGGAATGAACTATGGCTACACCTTC; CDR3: CASSYSRGMNYGYTF